The 30 T cell receptor beta chains below all came from one sample that was sequenced in a study of T cells in Graves' hyperthyroidism and ophthalmopathy (dated by TCRdb to between 2018 and 2021). Library construction relied on multiplex PCR. Sequencer: Illumina HiSeq 2000. Amplification of TCR beta CDR3 regions was carried out from RNA transcripts. A first-round RT-PCR of the TCR CDR3 used the HTBI primer set with the Qiagen OneStep RT-PCR kit. TCRdb cleaned the public reads at Q25 with fastp, built clones with MiXCR and kept in-frame beta chains. Rows matching on CDR3 protein sequence are summarized as one entry with the most common DNA and genes. The sample table contains about 600,000 distinct CDR3 sequences; only one count was recorded for around 15% of them. The top ten hold 2.5% to 4% of the sample. The sample consisted of blood. The source of these receptors is a woman aged 40 to 49 with Graves' ophthalmopathy.

This clonotype has only a few counts. The CDR3 coding sequence is TGTGCCAGCAGCTTAGACCCGGGACAGGGGAACAATGAGCAGTTCTTC. Translation gives CASSLDPGQGNNEQFF. The chain employs TRBV7-6 and TRBJ2-1; 10 positions agree with TRBD1. Trimming took 1 base from V and 5 from J; bases not matched to a gene: 5. This CDR3 spans 16 amino acids. CDR1 SGHVS and CDR2 FNYEAQ come from the germline V gene.

This clonotype was counted ten times or more. One end of the junction varies from germline; a read error may be responsible. The J gene is TRBJ1-1, the V gene TRBV3-1, with TRBD1 as a possible D gene (5 bases). Per germline, CDR1 LGHDT and CDR2 YNNKEL (reference sequence). The CDR3 consists of 14 residues. The DNA for the CDR3 is TGTGCCAGCAGCCAAGAGTACAGGAACGCTGAAGCTTTCTTT. This translates into CASSQEYRNAEAFF.

The rearrangement joins TRBV10-3 to TRBJ1-3; D is unclear. This CDR3 has 16 amino acids. V was shortened by 0 bases and J by 0 bases, with 9 bases between the two germline ends. Germline CDR1 and CDR2: ENHRY and SYGVKD. CDR3 protein: CAISESMGGSGNTIYF. CDR3 nucleotide sequence: TGTGCCATCAGTGAGTCAATGGGTGGCTCTGGAAACACCATATATTTT.

This clonotype was counted at least ten times. The chain employs TRBV5-1 and TRBJ1-1, with D possibly matching TRBD1 (6 bases). Germline lookup yields CDR1 SGHRS and CDR2 YFSETQ. V was clipped by 4 bases and J by 0 bases, with 13 bases between them. The CDR3 is 15 residues long. CDR3 DNA: TGCGCCAGCAGCCCCCTGGACAGATTGAACACTGAAGCTTTCTTT. Encoded protein: CASSPLDRLNTEAFF.

The rearrangement uses TRBV7-2 and TRBJ2-7; D is ambiguous. This CDR3 has 11 residues. The V gene's germline CDR1 is SGHTA and CDR2 FQGNSA. V was clipped by 7 bases and J by 5 bases, with 9 bases between them. CDR3 sequence reads: CASTRGHEQYF. The CDR3 DNA sequence: TGTGCCAGCACCCGTGGCCACGAGCAGTACTTC.

This clonotype has just a few counts. The V and J genes are TRBV12-3 or TRBV12-4 and TRBJ2-2; no firm D call. V gave up 6 bases and J gave up 5 bases, with 16 bases separating them. This CDR3 comprises 15 residues. CDR3 residues: CASSPLGPRTGELFF. The CDR3 DNA follows: TGTGCCAGCAGCCCCTTAGGGCCAAGGACCGGGGAGCTGTTTTTT.

There are many counts of this clonotype. The chain is built from TRBV10-2 and TRBJ2-7, with D perhaps matching TRBD2 (6 bases). The V end was cut by 7 bases, the J end by 2 bases, with 15 bases between. This CDR3 comprises 14 residues. CDR1 and CDR2 from the germline V gene are WSHSY and SAAADI. This CDR3 reads CASTGAGTPYEQYF. The CDR3 region has the DNA TGCGCCAGCACCGGGGCCGGGACTCCCTACGAGCAGTACTTC.

This clonotype was seen repeatedly, ten times or more. The chain employs TRBV27 and TRBJ2-3, with D unclear. Germline assignment: CDR1 MNHEY and CDR2 SMNVEV (reference sequence). The CDR3 length is 13 residues. Trimming shortened V by 2 bases and J by 6 bases, and 9 bases separated the two germline ends. The CDR3 nucleotides are TGTGCCAGCAGTTTAATAGTAGGTGATACGCAGTATTTT. The encoded protein is CASSLIVGDTQYF.

Ten or more counts support this clonotype. The V gene is TRBV11-2, the J gene TRBJ2-7; the D is unclear. CDR1 is SGHAT and CDR2 is FQNNGV in the germline V gene. The CDR3 has 12 amino acids. The V end was cut by 7 bases, the J end by 5 bases, with 12 bases between. The DNA of the CDR3 is TGTGCCAGCACCCTAAAGCCCGACGAGCAGTACTTC. This codes for CASTLKPDEQYF. Drawing the rest from reference TRBV11-2 and TRBJ2-7, the complete variable domain is EAGVAQSPRYKIIEKRQSVAFWCNPISGHATLYWYQQILGQGPKLLIQFQNNGVVDDSQLPKDRFSAERLKGVDSTLKIQPAKLEDSAVYLCASTLKPDEQYFGPGTRLTVT.

The chain couples TRBV20-1 to TRBJ1-1; TRBD1 is a possible D gene (6 bases). This CDR3 spans 15 amino acids. Germline CDR1 DFQATT, CDR2 SNEGSKA (reference sequence). Trimming pared 0 bases from V and 1 base from J, leaving 12 bases between. The CDR3 protein is CSARDHRASNTEAFF. Here the CDR3 DNA reads TGCAGTGCTAGAGATCACAGGGCCTCGAACACTGAAGCTTTCTTT.

Many counts were recorded for this clonotype. One end of the junction does not line up with germline, which may come from a read error. The J gene is TRBJ2-2, the V gene TRBV4-1; 10 bases line up with TRBD1. CDR3 size: 14 residues. The germline V gene encodes CDR1 MGHRA and CDR2 YSYEKL. CDR3 sequence: CASSLGQGAGELFF. In DNA form, the CDR3 reads TGTGCCAGCAGTTTAGGACAGGGGGCCGGGGAGCTGTTTTTT.

There are a few counts of this clonotype. Given a much more abundant clone one base away, this may be a read error. J is TRBJ1-1 and V is TRBV7-9; perhaps TRBD1 as D (6 bases). This CDR3 is built from 13 residues. V lost 6 bases, J lost 3 bases, and 11 bases lay in between. Germline V gene lookup returns CDR1 SEHNR and CDR2 FQNEAQ (reference sequence). The CDR3 DNA sequence: TGTGCCAGCAGACAAACAGGGTACACTGAAGCTTTCTTT. Its translation is CASRQTGYTEAFF.

This clonotype was detected ten times or more. The rearrangement joins TRBV3-1 to TRBJ2-1; D call uncertain. The CDR3 is 12 amino acids. Trimming cost V 1 base and J 9 bases, with 7 bases left between them. Germline V gene data show CDR1 as LGHDT and CDR2 as YNNKEL (reference sequence). DNA of the CDR3: TGTGCCAGCAGCCAAGGCGGCGGTGAGCAGTTCTTC. Translation: CASSQGGGEQFF.

At least ten counts were recorded for this clonotype. V and J are TRBV6-1 and TRBJ1-4, with D tentatively TRBD1 (6 bases). This CDR3 contains 11 residues. The germline gives CDR1 MNHNS, CDR2 SASEGT. Trimming removed 5 bases at V and 8 bases at J, with 6 bases between. This CDR3 reads CASSQGEKLFF. In nucleotides, the CDR3 is TGTGCCAGCAGTCAGGGGGAAAAACTGTTTTTT.

This sequence joins TRBV20-1 and TRBJ1-4; D uncertain. Trimming removed 3 bases from V and 2 bases from J, with 13 bases in between. This CDR3 contains 15 residues. CDR1 is DFQATT, CDR2 SNEGSKA, per germline (reference sequence). The CDR3 DNA is TGCAGTGCTAGGGACGGTAGTGCTACTAATGAAAAACTGTTTTTT. Its protein product is CSARDGSATNEKLFF.

The chain couples TRBV7-9 to TRBJ1-4; 9 bases are shared with TRBD1. The CDR3 spans 16 residues. J gave up 0 bases and V 6 bases, and 5 bases lay outside the gene matches. The germline V gene encodes CDR1 SEHNR and CDR2 FQNEAQ (reference sequence). In DNA form, the CDR3 reads TGTGCCAGCAGAACGGGACAGGGATCAACTAATGAAAAACTGTTTTTT. This gives the protein CASRTGQGSTNEKLFF.

The V call is TRBV5-6, the J call TRBJ2-2; 9 positions match TRBD1. The CDR3 extends over 15 amino acids. Trimming took 3 bases from V and 7 from J; bases not matched to a gene: 7. Looked up from germline, CDR1 is SGHDT and CDR2 is YYEEEE. The CDR3, as DNA: TGTGCCAGCAGCTCATGGACAGGGGTTAGCGGGGAGCTGTTTTTT. Amino acid sequence: CASSSWTGVSGELFF.

A few counts support this clonotype. This could be a read error, since a much larger clone is one nucleotide away. V and J are TRBV30 and TRBJ1-1; 7 nucleotides align to TRBD1. V dropped 2 bases and J dropped 4; count of bases not matched to a gene: 13. Per the germline V gene, CDR1 is GTSNPN and CDR2 is SVGIG (reference sequence). This CDR3 spans 16 amino acids. The chain's CDR3 is CAWSRTGTDVSTEAFF. The CDR3 DNA follows: TGTGCCTGGAGTCGTACCGGGACAGACGTGAGCACTGAAGCTTTCTTT.

This clonotype was picked up many times. CDR3 nucleotide sequence: TGTGCCAGCAGCCCCCTCAGGGGGGAGACCCAGTACTTC. This translates into CASSPLRGETQYF. The V and J genes are TRBV11-2 and TRBJ2-5; 7 positions agree with TRBD1. CDR1 SGHAT and CDR2 FQNNGV come from the germline V gene. This CDR3 has 13 residues. The trim removed 5 bases at V and 5 bases at J, leaving 5 bases unmatched. Supplemented by reference TRBV11-2 and TRBJ2-5, the full variable domain reads EAGVAQSPRYKIIEKRQSVAFWCNPISGHATLYWYQQILGQGPKLLIQFQNNGVVDDSQLPKDRFSAERLKGVDSTLKIQPAKLEDSAVYLCASSPLRGETQYFGPGTRLLVL.

Only a few counts were recorded for this clonotype. This rearrangement joins TRBV7-9 to TRBJ1-4; TRBD1 is a possible D gene (6 bases). Germline V gene lookup returns CDR1 SEHNR and CDR2 FQNEAQ (reference sequence). V gave up 2 bases and J gave up 5 bases, with 12 bases separating them. The CDR3 has 15 residues. CDR3 DNA: TGTGCCAGCAGCTTACTTGGACAGCCAAATGAAAAACTGTTTTTT. It encodes CASSLLGQPNEKLFF.

In this sample, this clonotype turned up many times. The chain carries TRBV29-1 and TRBJ2-1; 12 bases map to TRBD2. Germline CDR1 reads SQVTM; CDR2 reads ANQGSEA. Germline trimming cut 6 bases from V and 3 bases from J; bases unmatched to any gene: 6. CDR3 length: 15 residues. CDR3 coding DNA: TGCAGCGTGGGCAAGACTAGCGGGGGCTACAATGAGCAGTTCTTC. Amino acid sequence: CSVGKTSGGYNEQFF.

This clonotype was observed a few times. The chain joins TRBV7-9 to TRBJ1-6, with D possibly being TRBD1 (6 bases). Trimming took off 3 bases at V and 9 bases at J, with 12 bases between the two ends. The germline CDR1 and CDR2 sequences are SEHNR and FQNEAQ (reference sequence). This CDR3 spans 14 amino acids. The chain's CDR3 is CASSFRAGVSPLHF. The CDR3, as DNA: TGTGCCAGCAGCTTCAGGGCAGGGGTTTCACCCCTCCACTTT.

The rearrangement joins TRBV3-1 to TRBJ1-4; the D gene is possibly TRBD1 (6 bases). CDR3 size: 17 residues. Germline values: CDR1 LGHDT, CDR2 YNNKEL (reference sequence). Between the trimmed V and J ends, which lost 3 bases and 8 bases, there was a span of 22 bases. The DNA for the CDR3 is TGTGCCAGCAGCCAGACCCTAGGGGGGGGCCCTGGGGAAAAACTGTTTTTT. Amino acid sequence: CASSQTLGGGPGEKLFF.

In its sample, this clonotype was seen many times. This rearrangement joins TRBV12-3 or TRBV12-4 to TRBJ1-6; TRBD1 agrees at 8 bases. The J segment lost 0 bases and the V segment lost 5 bases, leaving 12 bases of the junction unmatched. This CDR3 has 19 amino acids. CDR3 loop: CASSGGTGGGSSYNSPLHF. The CDR3 DNA reads TGTGCCAGCAGTGGAGGGACAGGTGGGGGTAGCTCCTATAATTCACCCCTCCACTTT.

This clonotype was detected only a few times. This chain uses TRBV19 with TRBJ2-1; D possibly corresponds to TRBD1 (6 bases). Germline V gene data show CDR1 as LNHDA and CDR2 as SQIVND (reference sequence). The CDR3 runs 16 residues. V was pared by 6 bases and J by 0 bases, with 15 bases between. This CDR3 reads CASSVLGGSSYNEQFF. The CDR3 bases are TGTGCCAGTAGCGTGTTAGGGGGTAGCTCCTACAATGAGCAGTTCTTC.

The chain couples TRBV6-1 to TRBJ2-2; D unclear. CDR1 and CDR2 from the germline V gene are MNHNS and SASEGT. V lost 8 bases and J 7 bases, leaving 11 bases between the germline ends. This CDR3 has 12 amino acids. The CDR3 DNA sequence: TGTGCCAGCTATAGGGCCCTCGGGGAGCTGTTTTTT. As protein: CASYRALGELFF.

This clonotype was recorded many times. The CDR3 nucleotides are TGTGCCAGCAGCCAAGGGGGACTAGCGGGAGAGCAGTACTTC. It is translated as CASSQGGLAGEQYF. The rearrangement uses TRBV3-1 and TRBJ2-7, with TRBD2 identical over 13 bases. The CDR3 contains 14 residues. Trimming removed 1 base from V and 7 bases from J; junction bases left unmatched: 1. Germline values: CDR1 LGHDT, CDR2 YNNKEL (reference sequence).

The genes are TRBV6-1 and TRBJ2-3; a possible D gene is TRBD2 (6 bases). CDR1 and CDR2 (germline): MNHNS, SASEGT. V was shortened by 4 bases and J by 0 bases, with 11 bases between the two germline ends. The CDR3 spans 15 residues. Here the CDR3 DNA reads TGTGCCAGCAGTGGAGGGCGGGGTAGCACAGATACGCAGTATTTT. It specifies CASSGGRGSTDTQYF.

This clonotype was observed a handful of times. The chain combines TRBV6-1 with TRBJ1-6, with 7 bases matching TRBD1. V gave up 5 bases and J gave up 7 bases; unmatched junction bases: 8. From germline, CDR1 is MNHNS and CDR2 SASEGT. This CDR3 has 15 amino acids. The CDR3 nucleotides are TGTGCCAGCAGTTATTCCGGGACAGTCAATTCACCCCTCCACTTT. Amino acid sequence: CASSYSGTVNSPLHF.

This clonotype showed up many times. The rearrangement uses TRBV15 and TRBJ2-3; 9 positions match TRBD2. In germline, CDR1 is LNHNV, CDR2 YYDKDF (reference sequence). This CDR3 is 17 amino acids long. V gave up 0 bases and J gave up 3 bases; unmatched junction bases: 7. CDR3 protein: CATSREGLAPRTDTQYF. The CDR3 region has the DNA TGTGCCACCAGCAGAGAGGGACTAGCCCCTCGTACAGATACGCAGTATTTT.